One T cell receptor (beta chain) is described in this entry. The sample comes from a study of technical replicates of blood from a few donors. Using immunoSEQ multiplex PCR, the repertoire was profiled, and TCRdb retains in-frame clones only, with some absent. Among roughly 72,000 clones listed, approximately 96% were seen once. The CDR3 length is 14 residues. Germline CDR1 is SGHNT and CDR2 is YENEEA. Trimming cost V 3 bases and J 4 bases, with 10 bases left between them. The sequence derives from a human donor in good health. The gene calls are TRBV11-3 and TRBJ1-3; D not certain. The sequenced sample was T cells isolated from PBMCs. Here the CDR3 DNA reads TGTGCCAGCAGCTTGGCGGGTTCCGGAAACACCATATATTTT. It yields the protein CASSLAGSGNTIYF.